This passage covers 32 T cell receptor beta chains from one sample sequenced in a study of shared T cell receptors in the human thymus. TCRdb's copy holds only in-frame clones and misses some; the assay was immunoSEQ multiplex PCR. The data contain hundreds of thousands of clones, about 87% of them singletons. This same sample was also part of a study on human thymus T cells.

The sample consisted of thymocytes. These receptors were obtained from a boy in the first two years of life with a congenital heart defect.

The V gene is TRBV28, the J gene TRBJ1-5; 12 nucleotides line up with TRBD1. Germline V gives CDR1 MDHEN, CDR2 SYDVKM. Trimming cost V 5 bases and J 5 bases; bases outside gene matches: 4. This CDR3 contains 15 residues. The CDR3 DNA follows: TGTGCCAGCAGTGACGGGACAGGGGGCCATCAGCCCCAGCATTTT. As protein: CASSDGTGGHQPQHF.

The rearrangement links TRBV2 to TRBJ1-4; weak D call: TRBD1 (5 bases). V lost 3 bases and J lost 3, with 11 bases in between. Germline V CDR1 and CDR2: SNHLY, FYNNEI. The CDR3 is 15 amino acids. The CDR3 nucleotides read TGTGCCAGCAGTGAGGCCTGGACATCTAATGAAAAACTGTTTTTT. Amino acid sequence: CASSEAWTSNEKLFF.

The chain employs TRBV7-3 and TRBJ1-6; D gene ambiguous. The CDR3 consists of 13 residues. With 0 bases removed from V and 9 bases from J, the gap between germline ends came to 6 bases. Germline CDR1 and CDR2: SGHTA and FQGTGA. CDR3 nucleotides: TGTGCCAGCAGCTTAACGTCTAGTTCACCCCTCCACTTT. Translating it yields CASSLTSSSPLHF. Based on the CDR3 plus reference TRBV7-3 and TRBJ1-6, the full variable domain is GAGVSQTPSNKVTEKGKYVELRCDPISGHTALYWYRQSLGQGPEFLIYFQGTGAADDSGLPNDRFFAVRPEGSVSTLKIQRTERGDSAVYLCASSLTSSSPLHFGNGTRLTVT.

The rearrangement links TRBV10-2 to TRBJ1-2; weak D call: TRBD1 (5 bases). V dropped 2 bases and J dropped 2 bases, with 15 bases sitting between them. The CDR3 covers 16 residues. CDR1 and CDR2 from the germline V gene are WSHSY and SAAADI. CDR3 DNA sequence: TGCGCCAGCAGTGAGCCCGGACACTCCATAAACTATGGCTACACCTTC. Translation: CASSEPGHSINYGYTF.

The CDR3 nucleotides read TGTGCCAGCAGCTCGAATCGACTAGCATTTGCCCAAGAGACCCAGTACTTC. It yields the protein CASSSNRLAFAQETQYF. The rearrangement links TRBV13 to TRBJ2-5; 7 bases map to TRBD2. From germline, CDR1 is PRHDT and CDR2 FYEKMQ (reference sequence). This CDR3 spans 17 amino acids. The junction had 12 bases not matched to a gene; V was cut back by 4 bases and J by 1 base.

V usage is TRBV27 and J usage is TRBJ1-1; D may be TRBD1 (5 bases). The CDR3 is 16 residues long. Trimming cost V 2 bases and J 3 bases, with 16 bases left between them. Germline V gene sequence: CDR1 MNHEY, CDR2 SMNVEV (reference sequence). The CDR3 nucleotides read TGTGCCAGCAGTTTACGTCAGGGATTTCAGGACACTGAAGCTTTCTTT. This sequence encodes CASSLRQGFQDTEAFF.

The J gene is TRBJ2-2, the V gene TRBV14; the match to TRBD2 covers 7 bases. CDR1 and CDR2 from the germline V gene are SGHDN and FVKESK. This CDR3 contains 16 residues. Trimming cost V 4 bases and J 5 bases; bases outside gene matches: 10. In nucleotides, the CDR3 is TGTGCCAGCAGCCCCTTGGCGGGAGCGAGGACCGGGGAGCTGTTTTTT. Amino acid sequence: CASSPLAGARTGELFF.

The chain has TRBV5-4 and TRBJ2-3; D not resolved. This CDR3 has 15 residues. CDR1 SGHNT and CDR2 YYREEE come from the germline V gene (reference sequence). The V end lost 2 bases, the J end lost 4 bases, and 14 bases lay between the germline ends. CDR3 DNA sequence: TGTGCCAGCAGCTTAAGCAGGAACGCCCCAGATACGCAGTATTTT. Its protein product is CASSLSRNAPDTQYF.

This chain connects TRBV5-4 to TRBJ2-3; 7 bases fit TRBD1. Germline V CDR1 and CDR2: SGHNT, YYREEE (reference sequence). After removal of 0 bases from V and 4 bases from J, the junction contained 11 bases not matched to a gene. The CDR3 covers 17 residues. For the CDR3, the DNA is TGTGCCAGCAGCTTGGAAGGATCAGGGGGAGATTCAGATACGCAGTATTTT. Protein: CASSLEGSGGDSDTQYF.

This rearrangement joins TRBV14 to TRBJ1-6, with D uncertain. Trimming left V 0 bases short and J 13 bases short, with 28 bases between. The CDR3 runs 19 residues. Germline loops: CDR1 SGHDN, CDR2 FVKESK. CDR3 nucleotides: TGTGCCAGCAGCCAAGATCGTGTCGGCGGTTGGCTGGTCGGGTCCCCCCTCCACTTT. Residues: CASSQDRVGGWLVGSPLHF.

The chain employs TRBV5-6 and TRBJ2-6; no reliable D call. With 7 bases removed from V and 1 base from J, the gap between germline ends came to 6 bases. There are 13 residues in the CDR3. Germline-derived CDR1 and CDR2 are SGHDT and YYEEEE. CDR3 sequence (DNA): TGTGCCAGCTGTAGATCTGGGGCCAACGTCCTGACTTTC. Translating gives CASCRSGANVLTF.

This chain connects TRBV27 to TRBJ2-1, with D possibly TRBD2 on 7 matching bases. Germline CDR1 MNHEY, CDR2 SMNVEV (reference sequence). The CDR3 consists of 17 residues. Trimming took off 5 bases at V and 6 bases at J, with 23 bases between the two ends. The CDR3: CASSPTGGRGKINEQFF. CDR3 DNA sequence: TGTGCCAGCAGTCCCACCGGGGGGCGGGGGAAAATCAATGAGCAGTTCTTC.

The V call is TRBV28, the J call TRBJ2-7; D possibly corresponds to TRBD1 (5 bases). V was trimmed by 5 bases and J by 3 bases, leaving 20 bases between them. CDR1 is MDHEN and CDR2 is SYDVKM in the germline V gene. This CDR3 has 16 residues. The DNA for the CDR3 is TGTGCCAGCAGTCCCCCCAGGGTTCATTTTCTCTACGAGCAGTACTTC. This gives the protein CASSPPRVHFLYEQYF. The variable domain in full, with the rest retrieved from reference TRBV28 and TRBJ2-7, is DVKVTQSSRYLVKRTGEKVFLECVQDMDHENMFWYRQDPGLGLRLIYFSYDVKMKEKGDIPEGYSVSREKKERFSLILESASTNQTSMYLCASSPPRVHFLYEQYFGPGTRLTVT.

Only one count was recorded for this clone. The chain joins TRBV6-5 to TRBJ2-7, with TRBD2 identical over 7 bases. The CDR3 has 16 residues. Germline assignment: CDR1 MNHEY and CDR2 SVGAGI. V gave up 4 bases and J gave up 0 bases; unmatched junction bases: 9. CDR3 in amino acids: CASSSGPGDYSYEQYF. In DNA, the CDR3 is TGTGCCAGCAGTTCAGGACCGGGGGACTACTCCTACGAGCAGTACTTC.

The sample holds one count of this clone. This chain connects TRBV5-1 to TRBJ2-7; a possible D gene is TRBD2 (6 bases). The CDR3 covers 16 residues. The V end lost 3 bases, the J end lost 0 bases, and 16 bases lay between the germline ends. In germline, CDR1 is SGHRS, CDR2 YFSETQ. Here the CDR3 DNA reads TGCGCCAGCAGCTGTTTTTCCCTAGCGCGCTCCTACGAGCAGTACTTC. It translates to CASSCFSLARSYEQYF.

The gene calls are TRBV12-5 and TRBJ2-1; D perhaps matches TRBD1 (5 bases). The CDR3 contains 15 residues. Looked up from germline, CDR1 is LGHNT and CDR2 is FRNRAP. The V gene lost 0 bases and the J gene lost 3 bases, with 9 bases spanning the gap. The CDR3, as DNA: TGTGCTAGTGGTTTGGTAAGGGGTTACTACAATGAGCAGTTCTTC. Its translation is CASGLVRGYYNEQFF.

This clone was observed a single time. The chain couples TRBV28 to TRBJ1-5, with D uncertain. Germline values: CDR1 MDHEN, CDR2 SYDVKM. V dropped 5 bases and J dropped 5 bases, with 7 bases sitting between them. The CDR3 sequence is 12 residues long. The CDR3 spells CASSHEDQPQHF. In DNA form, the CDR3 reads TGTGCCAGCAGTCACGAGGATCAGCCCCAGCATTTT.

This clone has more than one count but fewer than ten. The chain carries TRBV5-6 and TRBJ2-7, with D perhaps matching TRBD2 (5 bases). V gave up 2 bases and J gave up 9 bases, with 15 bases separating them. The germline gives CDR1 SGHDT, CDR2 YYEEEE. This CDR3 spans 13 amino acids. The CDR3 here is CASSLAAAEGQYF. CDR3 nucleotides: TGTGCCAGCAGCTTAGCAGCGGCGGAAGGGCAGTACTTC.

V usage is TRBV7-8 and J usage is TRBJ2-5; D remains unclear. The CDR3 contains 12 residues. Germline V lookup: CDR1 SGHVS, CDR2 FQNEAQ. The V gene lost 5 bases and the J gene lost 0 bases, with 4 bases spanning the gap. In DNA form, the CDR3 reads TGTGCCAGCAGCACAGACCAAGAGACCCAGTACTTC. Translating gives CASSTDQETQYF.

The J gene is TRBJ2-4, the V gene TRBV25-1; unclear D gene. The CDR3 has 18 amino acids. V was pared by 1 base and J by 1 base, with 17 bases between. CDR1 is MGHDK and CDR2 is SYGVNS in the germline V gene. DNA for the CDR3: TGTGCCAGCAGTGAATTTTTATCCCCGGGTGGGGCCAAAAACATTCAGTACTTC. Translation: CASSEFLSPGGAKNIQYF.

V and J are TRBV6-1 and TRBJ2-1; 7 nucleotides match TRBD2. Germline CDR1 reads MNHNS; CDR2 reads SASEGT. V lost 2 bases to trimming and J lost 10 bases; unmatched junction nucleotides: 14. The CDR3 loop spans 16 amino acids. The CDR3 loop is CASSEQREPSMGEQFF. The DNA of the CDR3 is TGTGCCAGCAGTGAACAGCGGGAACCCTCCATGGGGGAGCAGTTCTTC.

This clone was recorded only once. V and J are TRBV9 and TRBJ2-1; 12 nucleotides agree with TRBD2. This CDR3 spans 19 amino acids. Germline-derived CDR1 and CDR2 are SGDLS and YYNGEE. The trim removed 0 bases at V and 4 bases at J, leaving 11 bases unmatched. CDR3 loop: CASSVDPTSGGQDYNEQFF. For the CDR3, the DNA is TGTGCCAGCAGCGTAGATCCGACTAGCGGGGGCCAAGATTACAATGAGCAGTTCTTC.

CDR3 bases: TGTGCCAGCAGCGTTTTGCCTACTGGCGGGCGTACAGATACGCAGTATTTT. Amino acid sequence: CASSVLPTGGRTDTQYF. V gene TRBV9 combines with J gene TRBJ2-3; the D gene is possibly TRBD2 (5 bases). The CDR3 extends over 17 amino acids. Looked up from germline, CDR1 is SGDLS and CDR2 is YYNGEE. V was shortened by 2 bases and J by 3 bases, with 19 bases between the two germline ends.

V usage is TRBV7-9 and J usage is TRBJ2-3; a weak D match, TRBD1 (5 bases). V was shortened by 0 bases and J by 6 bases, with 16 bases between the two germline ends. Per germline, CDR1 SEHNR and CDR2 FQNEAQ (reference sequence). The CDR3 runs to 16 residues. The CDR3 coding sequence is TGTGCCAGCAGCTTAGCCGAACAGGTTTCCGGGGATACGCAGTATTTT. This codes for CASSLAEQVSGDTQYF.

This clone was seen a handful of times. The chain joins TRBV6-1 to TRBJ2-5; D unresolved. The CDR3 contains 11 residues. CDR1 is MNHNS, CDR2 SASEGT, per germline. The V end lost 5 bases, the J end lost 5 bases, and 6 bases lay between the germline ends. The CDR3 DNA reads as TGTGCCAGCAGTTACGGGGAGACCCAGTACTTC. It encodes CASSYGETQYF.

V and J are TRBV4-3 and TRBJ2-1; 12 bases line up with TRBD1. Germline loops: CDR1 LGHNA, CDR2 YSLEER. The ends lost 1 base at V and 9 bases at J; junction bases unmatched: 10. CDR3 size: 17 residues. The CDR3: CASSQGHRDRGQGEQFF. Written as DNA, the CDR3 is TGCGCCAGCAGCCAAGGTCACCGGGACAGGGGGCAGGGTGAGCAGTTCTTC.

This chain connects TRBV27 to TRBJ2-5; possibly TRBD1 for D (6 bases). V lost 5 bases, J lost 4 bases, and 20 bases lay in between. The CDR3 length is 16 residues. Germline V CDR1 and CDR2: MNHEY, SMNVEV (reference sequence). CDR3 DNA sequence: TGTGCCAGCAGTCCGGAGACAGGCACGGCACGAGAGACCCAGTACTTC. Its protein product is CASSPETGTARETQYF.

This chain uses TRBV4-3 with TRBJ2-7; the D is unclear. Trimming removed 1 base at V and 0 bases at J, with 13 bases between. The CDR3 length is 16 residues. Germline CDR1 and CDR2: LGHNA and YSLEER. The CDR3 reads CASSQGHLGPSYEQYF. The CDR3 bases are TGCGCCAGCAGCCAAGGTCACCTGGGCCCCTCCTACGAGCAGTACTTC.

This clone was observed a single time. This chain connects TRBV7-2 to TRBJ2-7; 10 bases align to TRBD2. This CDR3 is built from 18 residues. In germline, CDR1 is SGHTA, CDR2 FQGNSA. With V trimmed by 3 bases and J by 0 bases, 11 bases remained unmatched. CDR3 protein: CASSFFGSLAGDSYEQYF. Here the CDR3 DNA reads TGTGCCAGCAGCTTCTTCGGTAGTCTAGCGGGGGACTCCTACGAGCAGTACTTC. The full variable domain, in which reference TRBV7-2 and TRBJ2-7 provide the parts outside the CDR3, is GAGVSQSPSNKVTEKGKDVELRCDPISGHTALYWYRQSLGQGLEFLIYFQGNSAPDKSGLPSDRFSAERTGGSVSTLTIQRTQQEDSAVYLCASSFFGSLAGDSYEQYFGPGTRLTVT.

The chain couples TRBV4-3 to TRBJ2-5; 11 positions agree with TRBD2. The CDR3 runs 17 residues. Per the germline V gene, CDR1 is LGHNA and CDR2 is YSLEER. The junction had 8 bases not matched to a gene; V was cut back by 0 bases and J by 5 bases. CDR3 DNA sequence: TGCGCCAGCAGCCAAGAAGTCCTAGCGGGAGGAAGGGAGACCCAGTACTTC. This translates into CASSQEVLAGGRETQYF.

The rearrangement uses TRBV18 and TRBJ2-3; no firm D call. This CDR3 is built from 11 residues. V was clipped by 5 bases and J by 6 bases, with 6 bases between them. Looked up from germline, CDR1 is KGHSH and CDR2 is LQKENI. The CDR3 sequence is CASSCSDTQYF. Here the CDR3 DNA reads TGTGCCAGCTCATGTTCGGATACGCAGTATTTT.

This sequence joins TRBV28 and TRBJ2-1, with D hard to call. V dropped 8 bases and J dropped 5 bases, with 16 bases sitting between them. The CDR3 contains 14 residues. The germline V gene encodes CDR1 MDHEN and CDR2 SYDVKM. CDR3 in DNA: TGTGCCAGCGATAACTTTGGCAGGAACAATGAGCAGTTCTTC. Its protein product is CASDNFGRNNEQFF.